One TCR beta chain is described in this entry. The clone's antigen remains unknown. The sample holds no much larger clone one base away, and base qualities are not on file. The data were obtained in a study of T-cell memory formation after mild COVID-19 (dated by TCRdb to about 2021). In the study overall: Most TCR sequence clusters were specific to one of the two donors. Two young, previously healthy adult volunteers made up the cohort, one male and one female. Longitudinal TCRalpha and TCRbeta repertoire sequencing tracked T-cell clones expanding and contracting after mild COVID-19 in a couple of donors.

Taken from the germline V gene (reference sequence), the CDR1 and CDR2 loops are DFQATT and SNEGSKA. From the cysteine through the phenylalanine, the CDR3 covers 11 amino acids. Only the CDR3 DNA stays, 33 bases, in frame from base 1. Between the V and J ends, shortened by 6 bases and 9 bases respectively, the junction contains 14 bases. For sequencing, an Illumina NovaSeq 6000 was employed. TCRalpha and TCRbeta cDNA libraries were constructed by 5'RACE with constant-segment primers, with sample barcodes and unique molecular identifiers being introduced. RNA was extracted from every sample with Trizol reagent. The libraries were amplified in two PCR steps, and the second step added a second sample barcode and Illumina TruSeq adapters. Libraries were sequenced on an Illumina NovaSeq with 2 x 150 bp paired-end reads. Per the original workflow: Reads were demultiplexed and collapsed into UMI-guided consensus sequences with migec v1.2.7. Using mixcr v2.1.11, UMI consensuses were aligned to TRA and TRB V and J templates and then assembled into clonotypes. A clonotype was counted as expanded or contracted only when both edgeR and NoisET called the clonotype significant, with the noise models trained on biological replicates. edgeR calls used a false discovery rate-adjusted p below 0.01 and a log2 fold-change threshold of 1. As an exploratory analysis of dynamics, max-normalized trajectories of the 1000 most abundant clonotypes were examined with PCA combined with hierarchical clustering. Each responding clone was given a CD4 or CD8 phenotype based on the CD4+ and CD8+ repertoires, which had been sequenced separately. In-frame beta chains were kept once TCRdb had trimmed the public reads at Q25 with fastp and called clones with MiXCR. When rows share a CDR3 protein, they turn into one entry using the most common DNA and genes. The authors' filters were not applied to this entry. The sample table contains a few hundred thousand distinct CDR3 sequences; only one count was recorded for approximately 15% of them. About 22% of the sample lies in the top ten.

General conclusions and limits of the study: Contracting CD4+ clones appeared mostly in the CM and EM memory subsets, whereas CD8+ clones were enriched in EMRA. The study covered only a couple of mild cases, and larger cohorts including severe cases with pre-infection samples were considered necessary. Clones contracting from day 15 to 85 had balanced CD4/CD8 phenotypes, while a second wave expanding from day 15 to 37 was biased towards CD4+. Some responding clones were detected in pre-infection memory, which suggested that pre-existing cross-reactive memory T cells had joined the SARS-CoV-2 response. The second-wave clones that peaked on day 37 were not confirmed to be SARS-CoV-2 specific.

Ficoll-Paque density gradient centrifugation was used to isolate PBMCs. Material: PBMCs or a T cell subset sorted from them (not recorded which). The chain was built from TRBV20-1 and TRBJ1-1; D gene: possibly TRBD1, on 6 matching bases. The clonotype comes from a man between 18 and 29 years old who had mild COVID-19 (a few samples of this study predate the infection). The sample titles of this study are shuffled in the database, so cell type and time point are left out; the donor was told from shared clones. The CDR3 protein: CSASDRSKAFF. Here is the DNA: TGCAGTGCCTCCGACAGGTCTAAAGCTTTCTTT.